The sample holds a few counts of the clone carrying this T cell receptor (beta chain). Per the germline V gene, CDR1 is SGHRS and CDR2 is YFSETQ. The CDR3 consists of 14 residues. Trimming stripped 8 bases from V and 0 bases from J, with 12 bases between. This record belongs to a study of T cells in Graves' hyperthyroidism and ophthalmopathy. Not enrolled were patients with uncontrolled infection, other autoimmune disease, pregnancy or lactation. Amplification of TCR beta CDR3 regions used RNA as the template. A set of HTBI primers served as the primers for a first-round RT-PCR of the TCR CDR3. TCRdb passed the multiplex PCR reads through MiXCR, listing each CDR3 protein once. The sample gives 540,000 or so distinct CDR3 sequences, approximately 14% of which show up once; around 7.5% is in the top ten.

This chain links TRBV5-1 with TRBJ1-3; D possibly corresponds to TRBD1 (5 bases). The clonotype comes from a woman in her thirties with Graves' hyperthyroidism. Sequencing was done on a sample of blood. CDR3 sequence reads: CASGDGSSGNTIYF. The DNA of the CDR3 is TGCGCCAGTGGGGACGGCAGCTCTGGAAACACCATATATTTT.